What follows are 20 T cell receptor beta chains derived from one specimen sequenced in a study of T cell responses to AZD1222 COVID-19 vaccine. Clones were read by immunoSEQ multiplex PCR, and TCRdb kept only the in-frame ones, dropping some. The sample contains 75,000 or so clones, around 93% of which appear only once. Sequenced material: peripheral blood, taken 28 days after the second AZD1222 dose. Receptors were obtained from an adult who received the AZD1222 COVID-19 vaccine.

The chain uses TRBV5-1 and TRBJ1-3; no definite D call. V gave up 2 bases and J gave up 0 bases, with 9 bases separating them. The germline V gene encodes CDR1 SGHRS and CDR2 YFSETQ. The CDR3 covers 15 residues. CDR3 loop: CASSFDSRSGNTIYF. CDR3 bases: TGCGCCAGCAGCTTCGACTCCCGCTCTGGAAACACCATATATTTT.

V is TRBV19 and J is TRBJ2-3; 11 nucleotides match TRBD2. The J segment lost 7 bases and the V segment lost 2 bases, leaving 8 bases of the junction unmatched. This CDR3 has 16 amino acids. Germline V gene lookup returns CDR1 LNHDA and CDR2 SQIVND (reference sequence). The CDR3 sequence is CASSIPQLAGGHTQYF. The DNA for the CDR3 is TGTGCCAGTAGTATACCCCAGCTAGCGGGAGGACATACGCAGTATTTT.

This chain joins TRBV7-9 and TRBJ2-2; D remains unclear. Germline CDR1 reads SEHNR; CDR2 reads FQNEAQ (reference sequence). V was trimmed by 2 bases and J by 7 bases, leaving 11 bases between them. The length of the CDR3 is 14 residues. DNA for the CDR3: TGTGCCAGCAGCTTATCTTTGGATGACGGGGAGCTGTTTTTT. This gives the protein CASSLSLDDGELFF.

Points on this clone: This may stem from a read error, because a much larger clone lies one nucleotide away. This chain links TRBV7-9 with TRBJ2-7; D call uncertain. Germline V gene lookup returns CDR1 SEHNR and CDR2 FQNEAQ (reference sequence). V gave up 5 bases and J gave up 4 bases, with 9 bases separating them. CDR3 length: 12 amino acids. The CDR3 region has the DNA TGTGCCAGCAGCCCAACAGAGTACGAGCAGTACTTC. It codes for CASSPTEYEQYF.

The chain links TRBV28 to TRBJ2-2; D unresolved. The CDR3 runs 12 residues. Germline assignment: CDR1 MDHEN and CDR2 SYDVKM. This chain's CDR3 is CATEANPGELFF. CDR3 nucleotide sequence: TGTGCTACAGAGGCCAACCCCGGGGAGCTGTTTTTT.

V and J are TRBV6-5 and TRBJ1-6; D remains unclear. Germline V lookup: CDR1 MNHEY, CDR2 SVGAGI. The CDR3 has 15 amino acids. Trimming removed 0 bases at V and 7 bases at J, with 10 bases between. The CDR3 bases are TGTGCCAGCAGTTACTCCCCAGGAGCCAATTCACCCCTCCACTTT. It codes for CASSYSPGANSPLHF.

The V and J genes are TRBV7-2 and TRBJ1-4, with TRBD1 identical over 9 bases. Trimming cost V 0 bases and J 15 bases; bases outside gene matches: 5. This CDR3 is 13 amino acids long. Looked up from germline, CDR1 is SGHTA and CDR2 is FQGNSA. CDR3 nucleotide sequence: TGTGCCAGCAGCTTAGCGCGGGACAGGGACGTGTTTTTT. This gives the protein CASSLARDRDVFF. The variable domain in full, with the rest retrieved from reference TRBV7-2 and TRBJ1-4, is GAGVSQSPSNKVTEKGKDVELRCDPISGHTALYWYRQSLGQGLEFLIYFQGNSAPDKSGLPSDRFSAERTGGSVSTLTIQRTQQEDSAVYLCASSLARDRDVFFGSGTQLSVL.

The rearrangement joins TRBV11-2 to TRBJ2-1; no firm D call. Looked up from germline, CDR1 is SGHAT and CDR2 is FQNNGV. The CDR3 is 14 amino acids. The V end lost 4 bases, the J end lost 9 bases, and 16 bases lay between the germline ends. The CDR3 spells CASSSLNAGSEQFF. The CDR3 nucleotides are TGTGCCAGCAGCTCCTTGAATGCCGGAAGTGAGCAGTTCTTC. Complete variable domain (other parts from reference TRBV11-2 and TRBJ2-1): EAGVAQSPRYKIIEKRQSVAFWCNPISGHATLYWYQQILGQGPKLLIQFQNNGVVDDSQLPKDRFSAERLKGVDSTLKIQPAKLEDSAVYLCASSSLNAGSEQFFGPGTRLTVL.

This CDR3 reads CASSFRLGGRFVYEQYF. CDR3 DNA sequence: TGTGCCAGCAGCTTCCGGTTGGGGGGCCGGTTCGTCTACGAGCAGTACTTC. The chain is built from TRBV7-2 and TRBJ2-7; D tentatively fits TRBD1 or TRBD2 (6 bases each). V was pared by 3 bases and J by 3 bases, with 21 bases between. From germline, CDR1 is SGHTA and CDR2 FQGNSA. This CDR3 spans 17 amino acids.

The J gene is TRBJ1-2, the V gene TRBV19; D remains ambiguous. Germline assignment: CDR1 LNHDA and CDR2 SQIVND (reference sequence). Trimming left V 2 bases short and J 4 bases short, with 5 bases between. This CDR3 is 12 amino acids long. The CDR3 here is CASSIILYGYTF. Here the CDR3 DNA reads TGTGCCAGTAGTATAATACTCTATGGCTACACCTTC.

On this clone: Other DNA sequences in this sample translate to the same CDR3. The chain uses TRBV10-3 and TRBJ2-1; no firm D call. Trimming removed 3 bases at V and 13 bases at J, with 22 bases between. CDR1 ENHRY and CDR2 SYGVKD come from the germline V gene. This CDR3 is 15 amino acids long. This chain's CDR3 is CAISEFEPRATEQFF. The CDR3 coding sequence is TGTGCCATCAGTGAATTTGAACCTAGGGCGACTGAACAGTTCTTC.

This chain links TRBV9 with TRBJ2-6; 7 positions agree with TRBD2. From germline, CDR1 is SGDLS and CDR2 YYNGEE. V lost 1 base to trimming and J lost 4 bases; unmatched junction nucleotides: 5. The CDR3 runs to 16 residues. The CDR3 DNA reads TGTGCCAGCAGCGTAAGCGGGGTGAACGGGGCCAACGTCCTGACTTTC. Encoded protein: CASSVSGVNGANVLTF.

The V and J genes are TRBV5-3 and TRBJ1-1; D is ambiguous. TRBV5-3 falls under the ORF class, with uncertain function. V lost 1 base to trimming and J lost 2 bases, with 24 bases between them. CDR3 length equals 19 residues. The CDR3 DNA follows: TGTGCCAGAAGCTTGCGTCTCGAGATCACAGATTTGGAAAACACTGAAGCTTTCTTT. It is translated as CARSLRLEITDLENTEAFF.

The J gene is TRBJ2-2, the V gene TRBV28, with TRBD2 identical over 9 bases. With V trimmed by 1 base and J by 6 bases, 6 bases remained unmatched. The V gene's germline CDR1 is MDHEN and CDR2 SYDVKM. CDR3 length: 16 residues. The CDR3 here is CASSLYRGGGPGELFF. CDR3 coding DNA: TGTGCCAGCAGTTTATATCGCGGGGGGGGCCCCGGGGAGCTGTTTTTT.

Here the CDR3 reads CSVLGGLNTGELFF. CDR3 nucleotides: TGCAGCGTTCTGGGGGGTCTAAACACCGGGGAGCTGTTTTTT. The gene calls are TRBV29-1 and TRBJ2-2, with D possibly matching TRBD2 (6 bases). The CDR3 has 14 amino acids. V lost 5 bases, J lost 2 bases, and 12 bases lay in between. Germline V gene sequence: CDR1 SQVTM, CDR2 ANQGSEA.

This chain joins TRBV7-2 and TRBJ2-3; D is possibly TRBD2 (6 bases). CDR1 and CDR2 (germline): SGHTA, FQGNSA. The CDR3 extends over 15 amino acids. With 5 bases removed from V and 2 bases from J, the gap between germline ends came to 14 bases. The CDR3 coding sequence is TGTGCCAGCAGCCTTACTCGGGAGTACACAGATACGCAGTATTTT. It specifies CASSLTREYTDTQYF. The whole variable domain, filled in from reference TRBV7-2 and TRBJ2-3, reads GAGVSQSPSNKVTEKGKDVELRCDPISGHTALYWYRQSLGQGLEFLIYFQGNSAPDKSGLPSDRFSAERTGGSVSTLTIQRTQQEDSAVYLCASSLTREYTDTQYFGPGTRLTVL.

This chain connects TRBV19 to TRBJ2-3; TRBD2 is a possible D gene (6 bases). The germline V gene encodes CDR1 LNHDA and CDR2 SQIVND (reference sequence). The CDR3 is 15 amino acids. Deletions cut 3 bases from V and 2 bases from J, with 12 bases between. This chain's CDR3 is CASSIGGPATDTQYF. The CDR3 coding sequence is TGTGCCAGTAGTATTGGAGGGCCCGCCACAGATACGCAGTATTTT.

The CDR3 DNA sequence: TGCAGTGTCCGACGGGCTACCCTCCACTTT. This codes for CSVRRATLHF. V and J are TRBV20-1 and TRBJ1-6, with unresolved D. Trimming removed 7 bases from V and 14 bases from J, with 12 bases in between. The CDR3 totals 10 residues. Germline V gene sequence: CDR1 DFQATT, CDR2 SNEGSKA (reference sequence).

This clone was seen once. The chain links TRBV9 to TRBJ2-1; 8 bases map to TRBD1. CDR3 length: 16 amino acids. J gave up 10 bases and V 0 bases, and 12 bases lay outside the gene matches. CDR1 and CDR2 from the germline V gene are SGDLS and YYNGEE. The CDR3 nucleotides are TGTGCCAGCAGCGTAGCTCTGGGGCAGGGGGCTAGCGAGCAGTTCTTC. Its translation: CASSVALGQGASEQFF.

A single count supports this clone. The V and J genes are TRBV6-1 and TRBJ1-2; D remains ambiguous. Germline V gene data show CDR1 as MNHNS and CDR2 as SASEGT. The CDR3 length is 13 residues. Trimming left V 2 bases short and J 8 bases short, with 12 bases between. Here the CDR3 reads CASSESGFRGYTF. CDR3 DNA: TGTGCCAGCAGTGAATCGGGGTTTAGGGGCTACACCTTC.